These 28 T cell receptor beta chains were sequenced from one sample in a study of CD8 T cells in Susac syndrome. Random hexamers primed reverse transcription of about 0.5 to 1 ug RNA. TCRdb reprocessed the immunoSEQ multiplex PCR reads via MiXCR and lists one record per CDR3 protein. The sample has 250,000 to 300,000 distinct CDR3 sequences, around nine tenths seen once; the top ten hold approximately 0.18%. Sequencing was carried out using CD8+ T cells from PBMCs. These receptors all come from a human donor with multiple sclerosis.

This chain connects TRBV20-1 to TRBJ2-7, with a possible D match to TRBD2 (6 bases). The CDR3 has 12 residues. Germline V gene data show CDR1 as DFQATT and CDR2 as SNEGSKA (reference sequence). CDR3 amino acids: CSAGTGVYEQYF. DNA of the CDR3: TGCAGCGCCGGGACTGGCGTGTACGAGCAGTACTTC.

The V gene is TRBV21-1, the J gene TRBJ2-5; TRBD2 reflects the table's D call only, with no check against the DNA. TRBV21-1 is deemed a pseudogene. CDR3 length: 20 amino acids. The CDR3 DNA follows: TGTGCCAGCAGCAAAGAGAGGCGGGAGGGGCGACTCCCTCATCAAGAGACCCAGTACTTC. The encoded protein is CASSKERREGRLPHQETQYF.

This sequence joins TRBV20-1 and TRBJ2-7; 11 nucleotides agree with TRBD1. The germline gives CDR1 DFQATT, CDR2 SNEGSKA (reference sequence). This CDR3 region has 17 residues. V trimming: 5 bases; J trimming: 0 bases; junction bases outside the gene matches: 12. The chain's CDR3 is CSAYVGQGDVSSYEQYF. CDR3 coding DNA: TGCAGTGCTTACGTGGGACAGGGGGACGTCAGCTCCTACGAGCAGTACTTC.

The CDR3 DNA is TGTGCCAGCAGCCCCAGGGTAACAAGCACAGATACGCAGTATTTT. Translated: CASSPRVTSTDTQYF. The rearrangement links TRBV7-9 to TRBJ2-3; weak D call: TRBD1 (5 bases). Trimming took 5 bases from V and 0 from J, leaving 12 bases between them. The CDR3 covers 15 residues. CDR1 is SEHNR, CDR2 FQNEAQ, per germline (reference sequence).

This clonotype showed up just once. The V gene is TRBV20-1, the J gene TRBJ1-2; D is unclear. V shed 0 bases and J shed 0 bases, with 14 bases lying between them. The V gene's germline CDR1 is DFQATT and CDR2 SNEGSKA (reference sequence). CDR3 length equals 16 residues. The CDR3 loop reads CSARELKGLPNYGYTF. In DNA, the CDR3 is TGCAGTGCTAGAGAATTAAAAGGACTTCCTAACTATGGCTACACCTTC.

The chain employs TRBV2 and TRBJ2-7; TRBD1 is a possible D gene (5 bases). The germline CDR1 and CDR2 sequences are SNHLY and FYNNEI. The CDR3 spans 15 residues. Trimming pared 0 bases from V and 3 bases from J, leaving 12 bases between. The CDR3 DNA follows: TGTGCCAGCAGTGAAGCAGGGGCCGAACTCTACGAGCAGTACTTC. It is translated as CASSEAGAELYEQYF.

The V and J genes are TRBV7-9 and TRBJ2-6; D may be TRBD1 or TRBD2 (5 bases each). The V and J ends lost 4 bases and 4 bases respectively, with 20 bases between them. This CDR3 region has 18 residues. Germline V gene sequence: CDR1 SEHNR, CDR2 FQNEAQ (reference sequence). The CDR3 sequence: CASSSTRVVGAGANVLTF. The CDR3 DNA reads TGTGCCAGCAGCTCCACTCGAGTCGTCGGGGCCGGGGCCAACGTCCTGACTTTC. The entire variable domain, with the rest obtained from reference TRBV7-9 and TRBJ2-6, is as follows: DTGVSQNPRHKITKRGQNVTFRCDPISEHNRLYWYRQTLGQGPEFLTYFQNEAQLEKSRLLSDRFSAERPKGSFSTLEIQRTEQGDSAMYLCASSSTRVVGAGANVLTFGAGSRLTVL.

The CDR3 bases are TGTGCCAGCAGCTATAGCTTGGAAACAGAGCTTATGGGCTACACCTTC. Its translation is CASSYSLETELMGYTF. This rearrangement joins TRBV5-4 to TRBJ1-2; D is unresolved. Trimming removed 3 bases at V and 8 bases at J, with 23 bases between. The CDR3 contains 16 residues. Per germline, CDR1 SGHNT and CDR2 YYREEE (reference sequence).

This clonotype was recorded a few times. V gene TRBV18 combines with J gene TRBJ1-1; D unclear. V lost 2 bases, J lost 3 bases, and 4 bases lay in between. CDR3 length: 12 residues. Germline values: CDR1 KGHSH, CDR2 LQKENI. CDR3 coding DNA: TGTGCCAGCTCACCAGGGGACACTGAAGCTTTCTTT. Residues: CASSPGDTEAFF.

This rearrangement joins TRBV5-4 to TRBJ1-2; 9 positions match TRBD1. Germline V gene sequence: CDR1 SGHNT, CDR2 YYREEE (reference sequence). V gave up 4 bases and J gave up 5 bases; unmatched junction bases: 6. The CDR3 totals 14 residues. CDR3 in amino acids: CASSESGTGYGYTF. The DNA for the CDR3 is TGTGCCAGCAGCGAATCCGGGACAGGGTATGGCTACACCTTC.

The chain uses TRBV19 and TRBJ2-1; 9 bases align to TRBD1. Germline V gene lookup returns CDR1 LNHDA and CDR2 SQIVND (reference sequence). The CDR3 loop spans 15 amino acids. V lost 5 bases and J lost 6; bases outside the gene matches: 8. The CDR3 is CASSQSSTGGNEQFF. The CDR3 nucleotides read TGTGCCAGTAGTCAATCGTCGACAGGGGGCAATGAGCAGTTCTTC.

This chain links TRBV13 with TRBJ2-1, with 13 nucleotides matching TRBD2. The germline V gene encodes CDR1 PRHDT and CDR2 FYEKMQ (reference sequence). The junction had 12 bases not matched to a gene; V was cut back by 4 bases and J by 9 bases. This CDR3 region has 17 residues. The DNA for the CDR3 is TGTGCCAGCAGCTCCGCGCTTGGACTAGCGGGAGTGGTTGAGCAGTTCTTC. This gives the protein CASSSALGLAGVVEQFF.

The chain recombines TRBV20-1 with TRBJ2-7; a weak D match, TRBD1 (6 bases). Germline V gives CDR1 DFQATT, CDR2 SNEGSKA (reference sequence). The CDR3 consists of 14 residues. V lost 4 bases, J lost 2 bases, and 15 bases lay in between. This CDR3 reads CSAMSVGDTYEQYF. Written as DNA, the CDR3 is TGCAGTGCTATGTCGGTCGGGGACACCTACGAGCAGTACTTC.

The chain links TRBV7-9 to TRBJ1-2; D perhaps matches TRBD1 (6 bases). The CDR3 covers 14 residues. The V end was cut by 5 bases, the J end by 0 bases, with 10 bases between. The germline CDR1 and CDR2 sequences are SEHNR and FQNEAQ (reference sequence). The CDR3 bases are TGTGCCAGCAGCCCGGACAGCTCTAACTATGGCTACACCTTC. Protein product: CASSPDSSNYGYTF.

The chain has TRBV9 and TRBJ2-3; 7 bases line up with TRBD1. Germline loops: CDR1 SGDLS, CDR2 YYNGEE. The CDR3 sequence is 16 residues long. Trimming cost V 3 bases and J 2 bases; bases outside gene matches: 9. In DNA, the CDR3 is TGTGCCAGCAGCGGCACCCAGGGGGAACCCACAGATACGCAGTATTTT. Translation: CASSGTQGEPTDTQYF.

This chain uses TRBV20-1 with TRBJ2-7, with D perhaps matching TRBD2 (5 bases). Germline loops: CDR1 DFQATT, CDR2 SNEGSKA (reference sequence). The V end lost 6 bases, the J end lost 8 bases, and 14 bases lay between the germline ends. CDR3 length: 11 residues. The CDR3, as DNA: TGCAGTGCCGATTGGACTGGGCAGCAGTACTTC. This translates into CSADWTGQQYF.

V and J are TRBV30 and TRBJ2-7; 11 bases align to TRBD2. CDR3 length: 13 amino acids. CDR1 GTSNPN and CDR2 SVGIG come from the germline V gene (reference sequence). Trimming took 1 base from V and 4 from J; bases not matched to a gene: 0. The CDR3 here is CAWSGLAGYEQYF. CDR3 DNA: TGTGCCTGGAGTGGACTAGCGGGATACGAGCAGTACTTC.

The chain combines TRBV20-1 with TRBJ2-7; D ambiguous. The CDR3 contains 14 residues. CDR1 is DFQATT, CDR2 SNEGSKA, per germline (reference sequence). Trimming left V 0 bases short and J 3 bases short, with 12 bases between. CDR3 sequence: CSARDPGSSYEQYF. Written as DNA, the CDR3 is TGCAGTGCTAGAGATCCCGGAAGTAGCTACGAGCAGTACTTC.

The rearrangement uses TRBV20-1 and TRBJ2-7, with a tentative D call TRBD1 (6 bases). The CDR3 has 18 amino acids. CDR1 and CDR2 from the germline V gene are DFQATT and SNEGSKA (reference sequence). Between the trimmed V and J ends, which lost 1 base and 0 bases, there was a span of 22 bases. As DNA, the CDR3 is TGCAGTGCTAGAGCCCCGTGGGGGCGCGCTCGACTCTCCTACGAGCAGTACTTC. Its translation is CSARAPWGRARLSYEQYF.

The chain recombines TRBV15 with TRBJ1-2; D gene unclear. Trimming cost V 0 bases and J 8 bases, with 19 bases left between them. The CDR3 has 16 amino acids. The germline CDR1 and CDR2 sequences are LNHNV and YYDKDF (reference sequence). The CDR3 DNA reads TGTGCCACCAGCAGAGATCTGATGAGTGGTGGCCAGGGCTACACCTTC. Translation gives CATSRDLMSGGQGYTF.

The J gene is TRBJ2-3, the V gene TRBV20-1; 11 positions match TRBD2. The CDR3 extends over 16 amino acids. V lost 5 bases and J lost 4; bases outside the gene matches: 11. Germline values: CDR1 DFQATT, CDR2 SNEGSKA (reference sequence). The CDR3 region has the DNA TGCAGTGCTGATATTCCGGGACTAGCGGATGCAGATACGCAGTATTTT. It yields the protein CSADIPGLADADTQYF.

V usage is TRBV6-2 or TRBV6-3 and J usage is TRBJ2-1; no clear D. This CDR3 has 14 amino acids. Germline-derived CDR1 and CDR2 are MNHEY and SVGEGT. Deletions cut 7 bases from V and 7 bases from J, with 17 bases between. The CDR3 protein is CASTLATVMNEQFF. The CDR3 DNA follows: TGTGCCAGCACCCTGGCGACGGTAATGAATGAGCAGTTCTTC.

This chain connects TRBV29-1 to TRBJ1-1; weak D call: TRBD1 (5 bases). Trimming removed 5 bases at V and 0 bases at J, with 13 bases between. The CDR3 loop spans 14 amino acids. Germline V gene sequence: CDR1 SQVTM, CDR2 ANQGSEA. CDR3 residues: CSVRTTGMNTEAFF. CDR3 DNA sequence: TGCAGCGTTCGAACAACAGGAATGAACACTGAAGCTTTCTTT.

This clonotype has only one observation. The chain has TRBV28 and TRBJ2-7; a weak D match, TRBD2 (5 bases). Trimming cost V 6 bases and J 7 bases, with 22 bases left between them. Germline values: CDR1 MDHEN, CDR2 SYDVKM. The CDR3 extends over 15 amino acids. CDR3 sequence (DNA): TGTGCCAGCAGATTGGGATCGGGGTACAAGAGGGAGCAGTACTTC. Translated, it gives CASRLGSGYKREQYF. Full variable domain (rest looked up from reference TRBV28 and TRBJ2-7): DVKVTQSSRYLVKRTGEKVFLECVQDMDHENMFWYRQDPGLGLRLIYFSYDVKMKEKGDIPEGYSVSREKKERFSLILESASTNQTSMYLCASRLGSGYKREQYFGPGTRLTVT.

The chain is built from TRBV5-1 and TRBJ1-1, with 9 bases identical to TRBD1. J gave up 1 base and V 4 bases, and 5 bases lay outside the gene matches. The length of the CDR3 is 15 residues. The V gene's germline CDR1 is SGHRS and CDR2 YFSETQ. The DNA of the CDR3 is TGCGCCAGCAGCCGCGGGACAGGGTCGAACACTGAAGCTTTCTTT. It translates to CASSRGTGSNTEAFF.

This clonotype was counted between two and nine times. The rearrangement joins TRBV29-1 to TRBJ2-7; D perhaps matches TRBD2 (6 bases). This CDR3 region has 12 residues. Trimming shortened V by 4 bases and J by 6 bases, and 13 bases separated the two germline ends. CDR1 SQVTM and CDR2 ANQGSEA come from the germline V gene. The CDR3 sequence: CSVVQVGGEQYF. For the CDR3, the DNA is TGCAGCGTTGTCCAGGTGGGGGGCGAGCAGTACTTC.

CDR3 DNA sequence: TGTGCCTGCACAGGGGGTAGCAATCAGCCCCAGCATTTT. Translation: CACTGGSNQPQHF. This chain uses TRBV30 with TRBJ1-5; 8 bases match TRBD1. The germline gives CDR1 GTSNPN, CDR2 SVGIG (reference sequence). Trimming removed 6 bases from V and 0 bases from J; junction bases left unmatched: 1. The length of the CDR3 is 13 residues.

This clonotype appeared a few times. V usage is TRBV29-1 and J usage is TRBJ2-1; D is undetermined. Germline CDR1 reads SQVTM; CDR2 reads ANQGSEA. V shed 0 bases and J shed 9 bases, with 9 bases lying between them. The CDR3 loop spans 12 amino acids. CDR3 coding DNA: TGCAGCGTTGAAGATGGTGTACCTGAGCAGTTCTTC. It translates to CSVEDGVPEQFF.